The 15 T cell receptor beta chains below were found in one sample sequenced in a study of blood T cells in healthy people across ages. PCR was performed a second time for about 7 to 11 cycles using a sample-barcoded 5' primer and a J-beta primer mix. TCRdb independently ran MiXCR on the 5' RACE reads; one entry per CDR3 protein. In the table there are 800,000 to 1,300,000 distinct CDR3 sequences, less than 25% of which are singletons. The data were also submitted as part of a second study, on T cells of mothers and their children.

The sample comprised blood. All receptors come from a girl aged 2-15 years in good health.

This clonotype was counted between two and nine times. V gene TRBV20-1 combines with J gene TRBJ2-1, with TRBD2 as a possible D gene (6 bases). Trimming cost V 4 bases and J 10 bases, with 17 bases left between them. Germline V gene sequence: CDR1 DFQATT, CDR2 SNEGSKA (reference sequence). The CDR3 loop spans 13 amino acids. The DNA of the CDR3 is TGCAGTGCTATGCTAGCGCCCCTGGGCGAGCAGTTCTTC. This sequence encodes CSAMLAPLGEQFF.

This clonotype was seen more than once but under ten times. The genes are TRBV20-1 and TRBJ2-1; 8 nucleotides agree with TRBD1. The end of the DNA fits TRBJ2-5 better, so the J call may be wrong. Germline V gene data show CDR1 as DFQATT and CDR2 as SNEGSKA (reference sequence). The CDR3 is 12 amino acids. CDR3 bases: TGCAGTGTCGACAGGGGTGTGGAGACCCAGTACTTC. Protein product: CSVDRGVETQYF.

The V gene is TRBV12-3 or TRBV12-4, the J gene TRBJ2-4; 11 nucleotides match TRBD2. The CDR3 contains 14 residues. After removal of 6 bases from V and 4 bases from J, the junction contained 2 bases not matched to a gene. CDR3 bases: TGTGCCAGCAGGGGACTAGCGGCTAAAAACATTCAGTACTTC. The encoded protein is CASRGLAAKNIQYF.

This clonotype has more than one count but fewer than ten. The CDR3 coding sequence is TGCAGCGTTGAACGGGGGACAGGGGCCTTTGAAGAGACCCAGTACTTC. Its protein product is CSVERGTGAFEETQYF. The chain links TRBV29-1 to TRBJ2-5; 10 bases map to TRBD1. Germline CDR1 SQVTM, CDR2 ANQGSEA. Unmatched junction bases numbered 9, after V lost 2 bases and J lost 3 bases. The CDR3 spans 16 residues.

This rearrangement joins TRBV20-1 to TRBJ1-5; a possible D gene is TRBD1 (5 bases). V shed 1 base and J shed 9 bases, with 19 bases lying between them. Germline V CDR1 and CDR2: DFQATT, SNEGSKA (reference sequence). This CDR3 has 15 residues. The CDR3 protein is CSARVPGNEGSPQHF. In DNA, the CDR3 is TGCAGTGCTAGAGTCCCAGGGAACGAGGGGTCGCCCCAGCATTTT.

This clonotype was observed a few times. The chain has TRBV28 and TRBJ2-5; D possibly corresponds to TRBD1 (5 bases). The germline CDR1 and CDR2 sequences are MDHEN and SYDVKM. V lost 4 bases and J 3 bases, leaving 12 bases between the germline ends. This CDR3 is 14 amino acids long. CDR3 sequence: CASSYYGREETQYF. The CDR3 DNA is TGTGCCAGCAGTTACTATGGCAGGGAAGAGACCCAGTACTTC.

The V call is TRBV4-1, the J call TRBJ2-1; TRBD1 is a possible D gene (5 bases). The CDR3 totals 14 residues. The V gene's germline CDR1 is MGHRA and CDR2 YSYEKL. Deletions cut 4 bases from V and 8 bases from J, with 15 bases between. The CDR3 sequence is CASSPGLQVYEQFF. The DNA for the CDR3 is TGCGCCAGCAGCCCCGGGCTACAGGTATATGAGCAGTTCTTC.

V gene TRBV20-1 combines with J gene TRBJ2-1; 12 bases match TRBD2. V shed 6 bases, J shed 8 bases, and the junction held 2 bases outside the gene matches. Looked up from germline, CDR1 is DFQATT and CDR2 is SNEGSKA (reference sequence). The CDR3 has 12 amino acids. CDR3 nucleotide sequence: TGCAGTGCGACTAGCGGGAGCGATGAGCAGTTCTTC. Translated, it gives CSATSGSDEQFF.

This rearrangement joins TRBV25-1 to TRBJ1-6, with TRBD1 matching over 7 bases. The germline V gene encodes CDR1 MGHDK and CDR2 SYGVNS. Losses at the gene ends were 0 bases for V and 5 bases for J; bases not matched to a gene: 19. This CDR3 spans 21 amino acids. In DNA form, the CDR3 reads TGTGCCAGCAGTGAATATTTCCGGGAGACAGGGTCAAAAGGGAATAATTCACCCCTCCACTTT. Translated, it gives CASSEYFRETGSKGNNSPLHF.

In its sample, this clonotype was seen a few times. The V and J genes are TRBV19 and TRBJ2-1; D is uncertain. V lost 1 base and J 12 bases, leaving 13 bases between the germline ends. Germline V gene lookup returns CDR1 LNHDA and CDR2 SQIVND (reference sequence). This CDR3 region has 13 residues. The CDR3 sequence: CASSIVGRSGQFF. The DNA of the CDR3 is TGTGCCAGTAGTATAGTTGGGCGGAGTGGGCAGTTCTTC. Full variable domain (rest looked up from reference TRBV19 and TRBJ2-1): DGGITQSPKYLFRKEGQNVTLSCEQNLNHDAMYWYRQDPGQGLRLIYYSQIVNDFQKGDIAEGYSVSREKKESFPLTVTSAQKNPTAFYLCASSIVGRSGQFFGPGTRLTVL.

In this sample, this clonotype turned up a few times. The V call is TRBV2, the J call TRBJ1-3; unclear D gene. V was trimmed by 6 bases and J by 0 bases, leaving 9 bases between them. This CDR3 region has 14 residues. Germline CDR1 is SNHLY and CDR2 is FYNNEI. CDR3 residues: CASRAGSSGNTIYF. The CDR3 coding sequence is TGTGCCAGCAGGGCGGGTTCCTCTGGAAACACCATATATTTT.

This clonotype was seen more than once but under ten times. CDR3 protein: CASSLSGQGFTEAFF. The CDR3 DNA is TGCGCCAGCAGCCTGTCGGGACAGGGGTTTACTGAAGCTTTCTTT. The chain joins TRBV5-1 to TRBJ1-1; 10 bases map to TRBD1. The CDR3 is 15 residues long. Unmatched junction bases numbered 8, after V lost 4 bases and J lost 5 bases. Germline assignment: CDR1 SGHRS and CDR2 YFSETQ.

V gene TRBV12-3 or TRBV12-4 combines with J gene TRBJ2-3, with a tentative D call TRBD2 (5 bases). This CDR3 comprises 15 residues. V lost 2 bases and J lost 0, with 9 bases in between. The CDR3 is CASSLKASSTDTQYF. CDR3 sequence (DNA): TGTGCCAGCAGTTTAAAGGCTAGCAGCACAGATACGCAGTATTTT.

A few counts support this clonotype. The V call is TRBV9, the J call TRBJ2-5; perhaps TRBD2 as D (6 bases). Germline V lookup: CDR1 SGDLS, CDR2 YYNGEE. The ends were cut back, 2 bases at V and 1 base at J, with 12 bases in the middle. The CDR3 extends over 15 amino acids. The CDR3 DNA follows: TGTGCCAGCAGCGTTGACGGGAGCCCCCAAGAGACCCAGTACTTC. Amino acid sequence: CASSVDGSPQETQYF.

Many counts were recorded for this clonotype. This chain uses TRBV7-6 with TRBJ2-7, with TRBD2 matching 8 bases. V lost 2 bases, J lost 2 bases, and 5 bases stayed unmatched. The germline gives CDR1 SGHVS, CDR2 FNYEAQ. The CDR3 length is 15 residues. CDR3 DNA: TGTGCCAGCAGCTTATCTAGCGGGCAAACCTACGAGCAGTACTTC. Translated: CASSLSSGQTYEQYF.